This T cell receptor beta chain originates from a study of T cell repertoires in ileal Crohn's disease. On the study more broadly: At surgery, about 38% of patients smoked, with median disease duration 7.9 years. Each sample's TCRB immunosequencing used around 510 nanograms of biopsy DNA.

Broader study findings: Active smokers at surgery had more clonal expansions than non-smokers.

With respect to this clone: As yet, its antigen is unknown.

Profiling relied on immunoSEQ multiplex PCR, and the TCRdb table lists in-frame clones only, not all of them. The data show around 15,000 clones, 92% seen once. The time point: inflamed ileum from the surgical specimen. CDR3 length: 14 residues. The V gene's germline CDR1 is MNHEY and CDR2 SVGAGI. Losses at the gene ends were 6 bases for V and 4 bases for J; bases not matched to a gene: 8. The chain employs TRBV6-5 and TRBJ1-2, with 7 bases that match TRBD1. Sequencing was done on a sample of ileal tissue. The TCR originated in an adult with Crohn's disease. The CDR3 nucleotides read TGTGCCAGCAGATTCCGACAGGGCCTCTATGGCTACACCTTC. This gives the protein CASRFRQGLYGYTF.